This T cell receptor (beta chain) was identified during a study of blood T cell repertoires in COVID-19. Study details: Donors in the United States, Italy and Spain gave samples during acute or convalescent COVID-19. PBMCs, B-cell-depleted T cells, or T cells were the source of the cDNA or gDNA that made up the material.

The CDR3 extends over 17 amino acids. Germline CDR1 reads MDHEN; CDR2 reads SYDVKM. Trimming took 7 bases from V and 2 from J; bases not matched to a gene: 15. The assay was immunoSEQ multiplex PCR, and TCRdb's table has in-frame clones only and misses some. The data contain under 35,000 clones, roughly 90% of them singletons. The sequenced material came from peripheral blood. This sequence was found in a human donor in a cohort sampled during active COVID-19. The chain has TRBV28 and TRBJ2-7; 9 bases agree with TRBD1. The CDR3 coding sequence is TGTGCCAGCAACACACCCGGGACAGGGCTTCAGCCCTACGAGCAGTACTTC. This sequence encodes CASNTPGTGLQPYEQYF.